This T cell receptor (beta chain) was sequenced during a study of blood T cell repertoires in COVID-19. Study information: COVID-19 samples from acute and convalescent phases originated in the United States, Italy and Spain. PBMCs, B-cell-depleted T cells, or T cells provided the cDNA or gDNA that made up the material.

Enrollees, roughly 18 to 90 years old, lived in 25 or so US areas. Methods used by the authors: Scientists estimated how many nucleated cells there were by amplifying reference gene primers. Generated by immunoSEQ multiplex PCR, the TCRdb table keeps only in-frame clones and is missing some. For V, J and clone size, that table is used; D and trimming come from the DNA. The sample yields 300,000 to 400,000 clones, roughly 88% seen once. The TCR was taken from a woman aged 25 to 39 with acute COVID-19. The specimen was PBMCs or T cells enriched from blood (not recorded which).

CDR3 in amino acids: CASSQTGFWEQYF. CDR3 DNA: TGTGCCAGCAGTCAGACAGGGTTTTGGGAGCAGTACTTC. The V and J genes are TRBV6-2 or TRBV6-3 and TRBJ2-7; 7 nucleotides agree with TRBD1. This CDR3 is 13 amino acids long. Trimming removed 5 bases from V and 7 bases from J; junction bases left unmatched: 8. CDR1 and CDR2 (germline): MNHEY, SVGEGT.